The 19 T cell receptor beta chains in this list originate from one sample, sequenced in a study of blood T cell repertoires in COVID-19. Data came from immunoSEQ multiplex PCR; TCRdb stores just in-frame clones and leaves some out. In the table there are approximately 250,000 clones, about nine tenths of which are singletons. Sequenced input: PBMCs or T cells enriched from blood (not recorded which). Receptors originate from a woman aged 40 to 55 with acute COVID-19.

V gene TRBV7-3 combines with J gene TRBJ2-1; D unclear. V was trimmed by 3 bases and J by 0 bases, leaving 9 bases between them. This CDR3 is built from 15 residues. CDR1 SGHTA and CDR2 FQGTGA come from the germline V gene. DNA for the CDR3: TGTGCCAGCAGCTTTGCTGAGAGCTCCTACAATGAGCAGTTCTTC. It is translated as CASSFAESSYNEQFF.

The V and J genes are TRBV3-1 (or the pseudogene TRBV3-2) and TRBJ2-2, with a tentative D call TRBD1 (6 bases). Germline V CDR1 and CDR2: LGHDT, YNNKEL (reference sequence). CDR3 length equals 14 residues. Between the trimmed V and J ends, which lost 2 bases and 5 bases, there was a span of 9 bases. The CDR3 reads CASSQIQGTGELFF. The CDR3 DNA follows: TGTGCCAGCAGCCAAATACAGGGTACCGGGGAGCTGTTTTTT.

J is TRBJ2-1 and V is TRBV6-1, with 11 nucleotides matching TRBD2. The CDR3 has 16 amino acids. Germline trimming cut 4 bases from V and 7 bases from J; bases unmatched to any gene: 9. In germline, CDR1 is MNHNS, CDR2 SASEGT. CDR3 sequence: CASSVVLAGGRNEQFF. CDR3 DNA: TGTGCCAGCAGTGTCGTGCTAGCGGGAGGTCGGAATGAGCAGTTCTTC.

The chain employs TRBV6-1 and TRBJ1-5, with D unclear. There are 16 residues in the CDR3. CDR1 is MNHNS and CDR2 is SASEGT in the germline V gene. V lost 2 bases, J lost 6 bases, and 17 bases lay in between. CDR3 bases: TGTGCCAGCAGTGAATTAGGAGGAGCCTTAGGTCAGCCCCAGCATTTT. It yields the protein CASSELGGALGQPQHF.

DNA of the CDR3: TGTGCCAGCAGTAGCAACCGGGACAGGGGTCGAGAAAAACTGTTTTTT. Its translation is CASSSNRDRGREKLFF. The chain combines TRBV27 with TRBJ1-4; 10 bases fit TRBD1. CDR1 and CDR2 from the germline V gene are MNHEY and SMNVEV (reference sequence). The CDR3 runs 16 residues. With 5 bases clipped from V and 8 bases from J, the junction kept 11 bases outside the gene matches. Full variable domain (outside the CDR3, taken from reference TRBV27 and TRBJ1-4): EAQVTQNPRYLITVTGKKLTVTCSQNMNHEYMSWYRQDPGLGLRQIYYSMNVEVTDKGDVPEGYKVSRKEKRNFPLILESPSPNQTSLYFCASSSNRDRGREKLFFGSGTQLSVL.

V is TRBV11-2 and J is TRBJ1-2; 7 positions match TRBD1. Germline loops: CDR1 SGHAT, CDR2 FQNNGV. The CDR3 is 14 residues long. J lost 9 bases, V lost 5 bases, and 12 bases had no gene match. Here the CDR3 reads CASSPLQGRVSYTF. Written as DNA, the CDR3 is TGTGCCAGCAGCCCCCTACAGGGGCGCGTGAGCTACACCTTC.

The rearrangement uses TRBV7-8 and TRBJ1-1; 7 bases are a match to TRBD1. Germline V gene data show CDR1 as SGHVS and CDR2 as FQNEAQ. Trimming at V came to 2 bases and at J to 1 base, leaving 1 base not matched to a gene. The CDR3 sequence is 14 residues long. The CDR3 nucleotides are TGTGCCAGCAGCTTACAGGGGGAGAACACTGAAGCTTTCTTT. It is translated as CASSLQGENTEAFF.

The V call is TRBV5-6, the J call TRBJ2-1; no clear D gene. Trimming removed 1 base at V and 6 bases at J, with 14 bases between. CDR3 length equals 15 residues. Germline V gene lookup returns CDR1 SGHDT and CDR2 YYEEEE. This chain's CDR3 is CASSLRFGYGNEQFF. In DNA form, the CDR3 reads TGTGCCAGCAGCTTGAGATTCGGGTACGGCAATGAGCAGTTCTTC.

The chain couples TRBV7-9 to TRBJ1-1, with TRBD1 as a possible D gene (5 bases). The CDR3 loop spans 15 amino acids. Trimming stripped 5 bases from V and 4 bases from J, with 17 bases between. Germline loops: CDR1 SEHNR, CDR2 FQNEAQ (reference sequence). The CDR3: CASSPRTLMGTEAFF. The CDR3 region has the DNA TGTGCCAGCAGCCCCCGGACACTCATGGGCACTGAAGCTTTCTTT.

The V gene is TRBV7-8, the J gene TRBJ1-2; 12 bases line up with TRBD1. V was pared by 6 bases and J by 0 bases, with 5 bases of the junction left unmatched. This CDR3 has 16 residues. CDR1 SGHVS and CDR2 FQNEAQ come from the germline V gene. The CDR3 loop is CASRGDRGLSNYGYTF. DNA of the CDR3: TGTGCCAGCAGGGGGGACAGGGGGCTCTCTAACTATGGCTACACCTTC.

The rearrangement links TRBV7-6 to TRBJ1-1; TRBD1 is a possible D gene (5 bases). Trimming stripped 5 bases from V and 2 bases from J, with 18 bases between. CDR1 and CDR2 from the germline V gene are SGHVS and FNYEAQ. The CDR3 sequence is 16 residues long. CDR3 residues: CASSLIDGGLNTEAFF. The CDR3 DNA reads as TGTGCCAGCAGCCTAATAGATGGGGGACTAAACACTGAAGCTTTCTTT.

The chain's CDR3 is CASSLVDSIYEQYF. The CDR3 DNA is TGTGCCAGCAGCTTAGTAGATTCGATTTACGAGCAGTACTTC. The chain has TRBV7-9 and TRBJ2-7, with D uncertain. Trimming took off 1 base at V and 4 bases at J, with 11 bases between the two ends. The CDR3 length is 14 residues. Germline assignment: CDR1 SEHNR and CDR2 FQNEAQ (reference sequence).

V and J are TRBV7-2 and TRBJ2-2; TRBD2 matches 7 bases. V lost 0 bases, J lost 6 bases, and 7 bases stayed unmatched. The CDR3 sequence is 16 residues long. Germline CDR1 reads SGHTA; CDR2 reads FQGNSA. CDR3 sequence (DNA): TGTGCCAGCAGCTTAGCCGGCCTAGCGGTCGCCGGGGAGCTGTTTTTT. It translates to CASSLAGLAVAGELFF.

This chain joins TRBV5-1 and TRBJ1-1; unclear D gene. Trimming removed 7 bases from V and 1 base from J, with 14 bases in between. The CDR3 contains 14 residues. Germline CDR1 and CDR2: SGHRS and YFSETQ. The CDR3 DNA reads as TGCGCCAGCGCCACTGGGCGGGAGAACACTGAAGCTTTCTTT. It codes for CASATGRENTEAFF.

This chain links TRBV6-5 with TRBJ1-2, with TRBD1 matching 12 bases. V shed 10 bases and J 5 bases; nucleotides not matched to a gene: 8. The CDR3 is made up of 14 amino acids. From germline, CDR1 is MNHEY and CDR2 SVGAGI. The CDR3 DNA reads TGTGCCACTCGCCGGGGACAGGGGGCTTATGGCTACACCTTC. It specifies CATRRGQGAYGYTF.

The gene calls are TRBV30 and TRBJ2-3, with TRBD2 as a possible D gene (6 bases). Germline V gene sequence: CDR1 GTSNPN, CDR2 SVGIG (reference sequence). This CDR3 has 14 amino acids. The V and J ends lost 4 bases and 5 bases respectively, with 16 bases between them. CDR3 in DNA: TGTGCCTGGACCCCCGGGGTGGGGGGAGATACGCAGTATTTT. The encoded protein is CAWTPGVGGDTQYF.

V and J are TRBV2 and TRBJ2-3; TRBD2 matches 12 bases. There are 16 residues in the CDR3. The V and J ends lost 5 bases and 2 bases, in that order; junction bases with no gene match: 5. Germline V gene data show CDR1 as SNHLY and CDR2 as FYNNEI. CDR3 loop: CASSSTSGSVTDTQYF. CDR3 nucleotide sequence: TGTGCCAGCAGTTCGACTAGCGGGAGTGTCACAGATACGCAGTATTTT.

The chain uses TRBV11-3 and TRBJ1-1, with 7 bases that match TRBD1. J gave up 0 bases and V 4 bases, and 8 bases lay outside the gene matches. CDR1 SGHNT and CDR2 YENEEA come from the germline V gene. The CDR3 spans 16 residues. CDR3 nucleotides: TGTGCCAGCAGCTCCAGACAGGGCCCTATGAACACTGAAGCTTTCTTT. Translated, it gives CASSSRQGPMNTEAFF.

The J gene is TRBJ1-1, the V gene TRBV6-5; 8 positions agree with TRBD1. The CDR3 is 13 residues long. Germline CDR1 and CDR2: MNHEY and SVGAGI. Germline trimming cut 7 bases from V and 3 bases from J; bases unmatched to any gene: 4. The CDR3 bases are TGTGCCAGCACCGTGACAGGGGACACTGAAGCTTTCTTT. This gives the protein CASTVTGDTEAFF.